Listed here are 28 T cell receptor beta chains from one sample, sequenced in a study of cytomegalovirus exposure and HLA in healthy donors. TCRdb's copy holds only in-frame clones and misses some; the assay was immunoSEQ multiplex PCR. The sample lists some 140,000 clones, around nine tenths occurring once. The sequenced sample consisted of PBMCs. These receptors came from a man between 18 and 29 years old in good health and CMV-seropositive.

The gene calls are TRBV11-2 and TRBJ2-7, with D unresolved. There are 13 residues in the CDR3. CDR1 is SGHAT, CDR2 FQNNGV, per germline. V was pared by 4 bases and J by 0 bases, with 7 bases between. The CDR3 DNA is TGTGCCAGCAGCTGGGCCAGCTCCTACGAGCAGTACTTC. Protein sequence: CASSWASSYEQYF.

The CDR3 DNA is TGTGCTAGTGGTTTGGTACGCAGCGGGAGTGGGGAGCTGTTTTTT. The encoded protein is CASGLVRSGSGELFF. V is TRBV12-5 and J is TRBJ2-2, with 8 nucleotides matching TRBD2. V lost 0 bases to trimming and J lost 8 bases; unmatched junction nucleotides: 5. The CDR3 is 15 residues long. Per the germline V gene, CDR1 is LGHNT and CDR2 is FRNRAP.

This chain joins TRBV6-5 and TRBJ2-3; D might be TRBD2 (6 bases). The germline V gene has CDR1 MNHEY and CDR2 SVGAGI. Trimming removed 7 bases from V and 4 bases from J, with 15 bases in between. The CDR3 length is 14 residues. CDR3 nucleotides: TGTGCCAGCAAGACTAGTCGCGTATCAGATACGCAGTATTTT. Amino acids: CASKTSRVSDTQYF.

The genes are TRBV15 and TRBJ2-2, with 7 nucleotides matching TRBD1. CDR3 size: 16 residues. Trimming at V came to 1 base and at J to 0 bases, leaving 2 bases not matched to a gene. CDR1 and CDR2 (germline): LNHNV, YYDKDF (reference sequence). CDR3: CATSRGGGANTGELFF. The CDR3, as DNA: TGTGCCACCAGCAGAGGAGGGGGCGCGAACACCGGGGAGCTGTTTTTT.

The chain recombines TRBV5-1 with TRBJ2-3; 7 nucleotides match TRBD1. From germline, CDR1 is SGHRS and CDR2 YFSETQ. Trimming cost V 0 bases and J 4 bases; bases outside gene matches: 5. CDR3 length equals 15 residues. The chain's CDR3 is CASSLARQGSDTQYF. The CDR3 DNA reads as TGCGCCAGCAGCTTGGCCCGACAGGGATCAGATACGCAGTATTTT.

The chain joins TRBV19 to TRBJ1-1; D not certain. The CDR3 is 15 residues long. Germline V gene lookup returns CDR1 LNHDA and CDR2 SQIVND (reference sequence). V lost 1 base and J lost 0, with 9 bases in between. DNA of the CDR3: TGTGCCAGTAGTATAGCCCACAGCTTGAACACTGAAGCTTTCTTT. It specifies CASSIAHSLNTEAFF.

The chain joins TRBV19 to TRBJ1-5; 7 bases match TRBD1. This CDR3 spans 15 amino acids. Germline-derived CDR1 and CDR2 are LNHDA and SQIVND (reference sequence). The J segment lost 5 bases and the V segment lost 7 bases, leaving 11 bases of the junction unmatched. The chain's CDR3 is CASTPIGDRDQPQHF. The CDR3 DNA follows: TGTGCCAGTACCCCCATCGGGGACAGAGATCAGCCCCAGCATTTT. Together with reference TRBV19 and TRBJ1-5, the CDR3 gives the full variable domain: DGGITQSPKYLFRKEGQNVTLSCEQNLNHDAMYWYRQDPGQGLRLIYYSQIVNDFQKGDIAEGYSVSREKKESFPLTVTSAQKNPTAFYLCASTPIGDRDQPQHFGDGTRLSIL.

This rearrangement joins TRBV28 to TRBJ2-3; 7 bases are shared with TRBD1. With 3 bases clipped from V and 3 bases from J, the junction kept 9 bases outside the gene matches. Germline V lookup: CDR1 MDHEN, CDR2 SYDVKM. This CDR3 is built from 16 residues. CDR3 in amino acids: CASSLVPTQGTDTQYF. In DNA form, the CDR3 reads TGTGCCAGCAGTTTGGTCCCGACACAGGGGACAGATACGCAGTATTTT.

CDR3 sequence (DNA): TGTGCCAGCAGCTGGGAGGGCACTGAAGCTTTCTTT. Its protein is CASSWEGTEAFF. The V gene is TRBV5-6, the J gene TRBJ1-1; D unclear. The CDR3 has 12 residues. The germline V gene encodes CDR1 SGHDT and CDR2 YYEEEE. Trimming stripped 3 bases from V and 4 bases from J, with 7 bases between.

The chain joins TRBV21-1 to TRBJ2-3; the table's D call, TRBD1, has no DNA check behind it. TRBV21-1 is assigned pseudogene status. This CDR3 is 17 amino acids long. The DNA for the CDR3 is TGTGCCAGCAGCAAAGGGCAGAGGGACACTAGCACAGATACGCAGTATTTT. It yields the protein CASSKGQRDTSTDTQYF.

The V gene is TRBV7-2, the J gene TRBJ2-5; unclear D gene. Germline-derived CDR1 and CDR2 are SGHTA and FQGNSA. V was cut by 0 bases and J by 6 bases, with 14 bases left in between. CDR3 length: 15 residues. DNA for the CDR3: TGTGCCAGCAGCTTAGCGCATCCGGGTTTGAAGACCCAGTACTTC. Translation: CASSLAHPGLKTQYF.

The count of this clone is one. This chain connects TRBV7-8 to TRBJ2-7, with D possibly being TRBD1 (5 bases). The CDR3 totals 13 residues. V was cut by 5 bases and J by 1 base, with 9 bases left in between. Germline V gives CDR1 SGHVS, CDR2 FQNEAQ. The CDR3 nucleotides read TGTGCCAGCAGCAAAAGGGGTTCCTACGAGCAGTACTTC. Its translation is CASSKRGSYEQYF.

V and J are TRBV7-8 and TRBJ2-7, with TRBD2 identical over 13 bases. CDR1 and CDR2 (germline): SGHVS, FQNEAQ. The CDR3 covers 17 residues. Trimming at V came to 3 bases and at J to 0 bases, leaving 5 bases not matched to a gene. CDR3 sequence (DNA): TGTGCCAGCAGCTTCGGACTAGCGGGGGCCAACTCCTACGAGCAGTACTTC. This codes for CASSFGLAGANSYEQYF.

The genes are TRBV15 and TRBJ2-7; TRBD1 matches 9 bases. Losses at the gene ends were 7 bases for V and 4 bases for J; bases not matched to a gene: 5. This CDR3 has 13 amino acids. The germline V gene encodes CDR1 LNHNV and CDR2 YYDKDF (reference sequence). The CDR3 reads CATTPGQGYEQYF. The CDR3 DNA sequence: TGTGCCACCACCCCGGGACAGGGTTACGAGCAGTACTTC.

The chain recombines TRBV28 with TRBJ2-7, with 7 bases that match TRBD1. Germline CDR1 MDHEN, CDR2 SYDVKM. CDR3 size: 15 residues. J gave up 6 bases and V 6 bases, and 14 bases lay outside the gene matches. The CDR3 loop is CASSPGTAARGEQYF. CDR3 bases: TGTGCCAGCAGCCCCGGGACAGCCGCCCGAGGCGAGCAGTACTTC.

The chain couples TRBV7-7 to TRBJ2-1; D gene unclear. CDR1 is SSHAT, CDR2 FNYEAQ, per germline (reference sequence). The CDR3 length is 17 residues. Trimming stripped 5 bases from V and 0 bases from J, with 17 bases between. The CDR3 reads CASSPLGSSYSYNEQFF. The CDR3 DNA is TGTGCCAGCAGCCCCCTGGGCAGCTCCTACTCCTACAATGAGCAGTTCTTC.

The chain recombines TRBV5-1 with TRBJ1-2, with a tentative D call TRBD1 (6 bases). The V end was cut by 5 bases, the J end by 5 bases, with 13 bases between. The CDR3 consists of 13 residues. The V gene's germline CDR1 is SGHRS and CDR2 YFSETQ. This CDR3 is CASRQGGGYGYTF. The CDR3 DNA reads TGCGCCAGCAGGCAGGGAGGGGGATATGGCTACACCTTC.

The CDR3 bases are TGTGCCAGCAGTTCTCGGCGGGGTAATGAAAAACTGTTTTTT. Translating gives CASSSRRGNEKLFF. The V gene is TRBV6-5, the J gene TRBJ1-4; no definite D call. The CDR3 loop spans 14 amino acids. CDR1 MNHEY and CDR2 SVGAGI come from the germline V gene. V lost 4 bases and J lost 4, with 10 bases in between.

J is TRBJ1-2 and V is TRBV9, with 10 bases fitting TRBD1. Germline CDR1 SGDLS, CDR2 YYNGEE. The CDR3 runs to 15 residues. The V gene end was trimmed by 4 bases and the J gene end by 4 bases; junction bases not matched to a gene: 7. CDR3 coding DNA: TGTGCCAGCAGCTCTCGGACAGGGGGAGCCTATGGCTACACCTTC. It codes for CASSSRTGGAYGYTF.

This clone was found a few times. This sequence joins TRBV18 and TRBJ1-2; 7 nucleotides line up with TRBD1. CDR1 and CDR2 (germline): KGHSH, LQKENI. CDR3 length: 13 residues. V gave up 6 bases and J gave up 6 bases; unmatched junction bases: 7. The CDR3 region is CASSPGTANGYTF. For the CDR3, the DNA is TGTGCCAGCTCTCCCGGGACAGCCAATGGCTACACCTTC.

The genes are TRBV18 and TRBJ2-7; 9 bases fit TRBD1. The CDR3 extends over 15 amino acids. Trimming cost V 2 bases and J 2 bases; bases outside gene matches: 4. Per germline, CDR1 KGHSH and CDR2 LQKENI. The CDR3 DNA reads TGTGCCAGCTCACCATCCGGGACAGGGACCTACGAGCAGTACTTC. The encoded protein is CASSPSGTGTYEQYF.

The chain employs TRBV7-2 and TRBJ2-3; possible D gene TRBD1, 5 bases. This CDR3 comprises 14 residues. The germline V gene has CDR1 SGHTA and CDR2 FQGNSA. Trimming took off 7 bases at V and 1 base at J, with 12 bases between the two ends. CDR3 amino acids: CASTMGPGTDTQYF. In nucleotides, the CDR3 is TGTGCCAGCACCATGGGGCCCGGCACAGATACGCAGTATTTT. The full variable domain, completed using reference TRBV7-2 and TRBJ2-3, is GAGVSQSPSNKVTEKGKDVELRCDPISGHTALYWYRQSLGQGLEFLIYFQGNSAPDKSGLPSDRFSAERTGGSVSTLTIQRTQQEDSAVYLCASTMGPGTDTQYFGPGTRLTVL.

The chain carries TRBV6-5 and TRBJ2-5; 7 bases agree with TRBD1. The germline V gene has CDR1 MNHEY and CDR2 SVGAGI. V shed 3 bases and J 0 bases; nucleotides not matched to a gene: 4. This CDR3 comprises 15 residues. CDR3: CASSYGRGYQETQYF. CDR3 DNA: TGTGCCAGCAGTTATGGCAGGGGGTACCAAGAGACCCAGTACTTC.

This clone was counted between two and nine times. V is TRBV5-1 and J is TRBJ2-6; D remains ambiguous. Per germline, CDR1 SGHRS and CDR2 YFSETQ. Trimming shortened V by 0 bases and J by 1 base, and 8 bases separated the two germline ends. This CDR3 region has 16 residues. The CDR3 protein is CASSLAARSGANVLTF. The CDR3 bases are TGCGCCAGCAGCTTGGCCGCTAGGTCTGGGGCCAACGTCCTGACTTTC.

V gene TRBV5-8 combines with J gene TRBJ2-3; TRBD2 matches 10 bases. This CDR3 has 15 amino acids. V trimming: 4 bases; J trimming: 4 bases; junction bases outside the gene matches: 6. Per the germline V gene, CDR1 is SGHTS and CDR2 is YDEGEE. As DNA, the CDR3 is TGTGCCAGCAGCCCCAGCGGGAGGGCGGCAGATACGCAGTATTTT. This codes for CASSPSGRAADTQYF.

The CDR3 reads CASSYTSGTSTDTQYF. For the CDR3, the DNA is TGTGCCAGCAGTTACACGTCCGGGACTAGCACAGATACGCAGTATTTT. The chain carries TRBV6-6 and TRBJ2-3, with D perhaps matching TRBD2 (6 bases). The germline V gene encodes CDR1 MNHNY and CDR2 SVGAGI (reference sequence). This CDR3 region has 16 residues. The ends were cut back, 2 bases at V and 0 bases at J, with 12 bases in the middle.

A single count supports this clone. This CDR3 is also generated by other DNA sequences in the sample. The chain employs TRBV18 and TRBJ2-2; D gene uncertain. The CDR3 has 15 residues. CDR1 is KGHSH and CDR2 is LQKENI in the germline V gene. With 3 bases removed from V and 0 bases from J, the gap between germline ends came to 8 bases. CDR3 sequence: CASSPATANTGELFF. In DNA form, the CDR3 reads TGTGCCAGCTCACCCGCCACAGCGAACACCGGGGAGCTGTTTTTT.

The count of this clone is one. The chain is built from TRBV9 and TRBJ2-5, with 7 bases aligning to TRBD1. The junction had 8 bases not matched to a gene; V was cut back by 4 bases and J by 5 bases. CDR1 and CDR2 (germline): SGDLS, YYNGEE. CDR3 size: 14 residues. CDR3 loop: CASSQQGQRETQYF. DNA for the CDR3: TGTGCCAGCAGCCAGCAGGGACAGCGGGAGACCCAGTACTTC. The whole variable domain, remainder taken from reference TRBV9 and TRBJ2-5, is DSGVTQTPKHLITATGQRVTLRCSPRSGDLSVYWYQQSLDQGLQFLIQYYNGEERAKGNILERFSAQQFPDLHSELNLSSLELGDSALYFCASSQQGQRETQYFGPGTRLLVL.